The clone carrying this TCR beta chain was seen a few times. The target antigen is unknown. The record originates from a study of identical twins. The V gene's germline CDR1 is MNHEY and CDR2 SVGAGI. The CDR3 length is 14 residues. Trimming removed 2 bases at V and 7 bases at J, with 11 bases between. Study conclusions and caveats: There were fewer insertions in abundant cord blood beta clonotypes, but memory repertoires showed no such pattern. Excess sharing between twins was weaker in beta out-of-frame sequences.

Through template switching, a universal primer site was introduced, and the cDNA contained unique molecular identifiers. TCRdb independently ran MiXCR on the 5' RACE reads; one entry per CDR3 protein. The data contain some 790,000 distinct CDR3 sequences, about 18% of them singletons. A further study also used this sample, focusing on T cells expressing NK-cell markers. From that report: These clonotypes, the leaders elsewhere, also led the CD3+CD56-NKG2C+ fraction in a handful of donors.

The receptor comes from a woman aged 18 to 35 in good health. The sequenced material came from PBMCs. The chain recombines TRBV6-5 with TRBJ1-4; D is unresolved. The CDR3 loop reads CASSYRGFGEKLFF. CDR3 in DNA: TGTGCCAGCAGTTACCGGGGTTTCGGTGAAAAACTGTTTTTT.